This T cell receptor (beta chain) was recorded in a study of identical twins. Template switching added a universal primer binding site, and final cDNA carried unique molecular identifiers. TCRdb used MiXCR to reprocess the 5' RACE reads, holding one entry per CDR3 protein. The sample lists more than 400,000 distinct CDR3 sequences; approximately 14% were seen once. Germline CDR1 is SEHNR and CDR2 is FQNEAQ (reference sequence). V gave up 5 bases and J gave up 11 bases; unmatched junction bases: 17. The CDR3 has 15 residues. This clonotype was seen a few times. Antigen: not known. Study-level findings and limits: Out-of-frame TCR alpha sharing observed in monozygotic twins exceeded model estimates. Out-of-frame alpha sequences shared between twins exhibited an excess of low generation probability. Twins' surplus sharing was weaker for beta out-of-frame sequences.

These data also featured in a second study, about yellow fever vaccine responses in identical twins.

This sequence joins TRBV7-9 and TRBJ1-2, with TRBD1 matching 7 bases. Sample: CD4+ T cells sorted from blood. The sequence came from a woman between 18 and 30 years old in good health. The CDR3 bases are TGTGCCAGCAGCCTACGCCCACAGGGGAGTCGTGGGTACACCTTC. Translated: CASSLRPQGSRGYTF.